One TCR beta chain is described in this entry. The CDR3 length is 13 residues. Germline-derived CDR1 and CDR2 are SGHDT and YYEEEE. V was clipped by 2 bases and J by 10 bases, with 10 bases between them. This record belongs to a study of T-cell reconstitution after alpha-beta-depleted transplantation in children. Unique molecular identifiers were incorporated into the prepared TCRbeta library. Via MiXCR, TCRdb re-called the PCR reads, giving one row per CDR3 protein. The sample contains about 900,000 distinct CDR3 sequences, roughly 31% of which appear only once. This sample comprised PBMCs, mostly from graft donor cells, obtained 360 days after TCRalphabeta/CD19-depleted stem cell transplant. The rearrangement joins TRBV5-6 to TRBJ2-6; D is uncertain. This receptor was identified in a boy under three years old who had a stem cell transplant for SCID, so the T cells may come from the graft donor. The CDR3 is CASSFPKSNVLTF. The CDR3 DNA follows: TGTGCCAGCAGCTTTCCCAAGTCAAACGTCCTGACTTTC. The variable domain in full, completed from reference TRBV5-6 and TRBJ2-6, reads DAGVTQSPTHLIKTRGQQVTLRCSPKSGHDTVSWYQQALGQGPQFIFQYYEEEERQRGNFPDRFSGHQFPNYSSELNVNALLLGDSALYLCASSFPKSNVLTFGAGSRLTVL.